This TCR beta chain originates from a study of Graves' ophthalmopathy and Graves' hyperthyroidism. In regard to this clonotype: The antigen remains undetermined.

Whole-study results and caveats: The model predicted progression of ophthalmopathy with a sensitivity of 60% to 71%, and its specificity was 72% to 85%.

The sequenced template was RNA, covering the TCR beta CDR3 region. Second-round multiplex PCR came after first-round RT-PCR with HTBI primers. MiXCR, run by TCRdb on the multiplex PCR reads, gives a single entry per CDR3 protein. The table includes roughly 1.1 million distinct CDR3 sequences, 35% to 40% detected once. This TCR came from an adult man with Graves' hyperthyroidism. The sample was peripheral blood or thyroid tissue (not recorded which).

CDR3 region: CASRKAGGPFNTGELFF. As DNA, the CDR3 is TGCGCCAGCAGGAAAGCGGGAGGTCCCTTTAACACCGGGGAGCTGTTTTTT. The V gene is TRBV5-1, the J gene TRBJ2-2; TRBD2 matches at 9 bases. The V segment lost 5 bases and the J segment 2 bases; nucleotides outside the gene matches: 10. The germline V gene has CDR1 SGHRS and CDR2 YFSETQ. CDR3 length: 17 residues.